The 23 T cell receptor beta chains in this list originate from one sample, sequenced in a study of cytomegalovirus exposure and HLA in healthy donors (dated by TCRdb to about 2017). Library preparation employed the immunoSEQ multiplex PCR assay. For the multiplex PCR, a mixture combining 60 forward primers for TCR Vbeta segments and 13 reverse primers for TCR Jbeta segments was used. In its TCRdb copy, this immuneACCESS table keeps in-frame sequences only and misses some clones. Where compared with another copy, unresolved V genes explain less than half of these, and the others have no known cause. The sample table records 120,000 to 150,000 clones; around 65% of these occur just once. 6.5% of the sample lies in the top ten. The sample comprised PBMCs. The receptors derive from a woman in her sixties in good health and CMV-seronegative.

V is TRBV15 and J is TRBJ1-5; D gene ambiguous. Trimming pared 4 bases from V and 2 bases from J, leaving 9 bases between. There are 14 residues in the CDR3. CDR1 is LNHNV, CDR2 YYDKDF, per germline (reference sequence). The DNA of the CDR3 is TGTGCCACCAGCACCGACAACCGCAATCAGCCCCAGCATTTT. It encodes CATSTDNRNQPQHF.

The genes are TRBV11-2 and TRBJ2-6, with D possibly being TRBD1 (5 bases). The V and J ends lost 5 bases and 0 bases respectively, with 8 bases between them. The germline V gene has CDR1 SGHAT and CDR2 FQNNGV. The CDR3 loop spans 15 amino acids. The DNA for the CDR3 is TGTGCCAGCAGCCGACAGAGCTCTGGGGCCAACGTCCTGACTTTC. It is translated as CASSRQSSGANVLTF.

The table lists this clone with a few counts. The chain recombines TRBV18 with TRBJ1-2, with a weak D call TRBD1 (6 bases). Germline CDR1 reads KGHSH; CDR2 reads LQKENI. Between the trimmed V and J ends, which lost 6 bases and 3 bases, there was a span of 11 bases. The CDR3 contains 13 residues. The CDR3: CASSLSGDYGYTF. The CDR3 nucleotides read TGTGCCAGCTCTCTCTCAGGGGACTATGGCTACACCTTC.

This clone was detected a few times. The chain links TRBV7-8 to TRBJ1-1, with 9 bases lining up with TRBD1. CDR1 and CDR2 from the germline V gene are SGHVS and FQNEAQ. This CDR3 comprises 15 residues. J lost 7 bases, V lost 5 bases, and 11 bases had no gene match. CDR3 sequence reads: CASSPRWDREHEAFF. For the CDR3, the DNA is TGTGCCAGCAGCCCCAGATGGGACAGGGAACATGAAGCTTTCTTT. The full variable domain, completed using reference TRBV7-8 and TRBJ1-1, is GAGVSQSPRYKVAKRGQDVALRCDPISGHVSLFWYQQALGQGPEFLTYFQNEAQLDKSGLPSDRFFAERPEGSVSTLKIQRTQQEDSAVYLCASSPRWDREHEAFFGQGTRLTVV.

This chain uses TRBV11-1 with TRBJ1-1; D ambiguous. Germline CDR1 reads SGHAT; CDR2 reads FQDESV (reference sequence). This CDR3 is built from 15 residues. The V gene lost 4 bases and the J gene lost 1 base, with 13 bases spanning the gap. The chain's CDR3 is CASSSDYWANTEAFF. CDR3 DNA sequence: TGTGCCAGCAGCTCCGACTACTGGGCGAACACTGAAGCTTTCTTT.

V and J are TRBV9 and TRBJ2-2, with 9 bases aligning to TRBD1. This CDR3 has 18 amino acids. Trimming took 2 bases from V and 1 from J; bases not matched to a gene: 9. Looked up from germline, CDR1 is SGDLS and CDR2 is YYNGEE. CDR3 loop: CASSVDYRGHRNTGELFF. The DNA for the CDR3 is TGTGCCAGCAGCGTTGATTACAGGGGGCATAGGAACACCGGGGAGCTGTTTTTT.

In this sample, this clone turned up a few times. The chain is built from TRBV4-3 and TRBJ1-6, with a possible D match to TRBD1 (5 bases). V lost 0 bases and J lost 9, with 18 bases in between. The V gene's germline CDR1 is LGHNA and CDR2 YSLEER. CDR3 length: 17 residues. CDR3 sequence reads: CASSQDPGVNVGSPLHF. CDR3 nucleotides: TGCGCCAGCAGCCAAGATCCGGGGGTAAACGTCGGTTCACCCCTCCACTTT.

CDR3 nucleotide sequence: TGTGCCAGCAGGTCATCCCGAGGGACAGTCCATAATTCACCCCTCCACTTT. Translated, it gives CASRSSRGTVHNSPLHF. This chain links TRBV27 with TRBJ1-6, with 7 bases aligning to TRBD1. Germline loops: CDR1 MNHEY, CDR2 SMNVEV (reference sequence). The CDR3 extends over 17 amino acids. With 6 bases clipped from V and 5 bases from J, the junction kept 13 bases outside the gene matches.

The chain recombines TRBV6-5 with TRBJ2-3, with TRBD2 matching 13 bases. Germline lookup yields CDR1 MNHEY and CDR2 SVGAGI. After removal of 9 bases from V and 9 bases from J, the junction contained 6 bases not matched to a gene. The CDR3 has 13 amino acids. CDR3: CASRTSGSRTQYF. Written as DNA, the CDR3 is TGTGCCAGTCGGACTAGCGGGAGCCGCACGCAGTATTTT.

This chain joins TRBV7-8 and TRBJ2-1; 8 nucleotides align to TRBD2. The CDR3 extends over 14 amino acids. V shed 5 bases and J 4 bases; nucleotides not matched to a gene: 4. Germline CDR1 and CDR2: SGHVS and FQNEAQ. The CDR3 DNA reads TGTGCCAGCAGCCCGGGACTAGGATACAATGAGCAGTTCTTC. Translated: CASSPGLGYNEQFF.

This chain joins TRBV5-5 and TRBJ1-5; TRBD1 matches 7 bases. The length of the CDR3 is 18 residues. V was clipped by 4 bases and J by 2 bases; unmatched bases: 15. Looked up from germline, CDR1 is SGHKS and CDR2 is YYEKEE (reference sequence). CDR3 sequence (DNA): TGTGCCAGCAGCCGAGACGACAGGGTTGGTCGTGGCAATCAGCCCCAGCATTTT. Translating it yields CASSRDDRVGRGNQPQHF.

The chain carries TRBV7-8 and TRBJ1-1; maybe TRBD1 (5 bases). Trimming pared 5 bases from V and 4 bases from J, leaving 20 bases between. The length of the CDR3 is 16 residues. Germline assignment: CDR1 SGHVS and CDR2 FQNEAQ. The CDR3 DNA reads as TGTGCCAGCAGCCGAAATCCCCAGGGCATCGGCACTGAAGCTTTCTTT. Encoded protein: CASSRNPQGIGTEAFF.

This sequence joins TRBV6-5 and TRBJ2-5; 7 bases align to TRBD1. The CDR3 is 13 amino acids. Germline CDR1 MNHEY, CDR2 SVGAGI. After removal of 4 bases from V and 3 bases from J, the junction contained 2 bases not matched to a gene. The CDR3 sequence: CASSWGQKETQYF. CDR3 nucleotide sequence: TGTGCCAGCAGTTGGGGACAGAAAGAGACCCAGTACTTC.

The chain links TRBV28 to TRBJ1-5, with D perhaps matching TRBD1 (6 bases). Between the trimmed V and J ends, which lost 6 bases and 7 bases, there was a span of 16 bases. The germline CDR1 and CDR2 sequences are MDHEN and SYDVKM. CDR3 length: 14 residues. CDR3 sequence: CASRLGGGRQPQHF. DNA of the CDR3: TGTGCCAGCAGACTGGGGGGGGGCAGGCAGCCCCAGCATTTT.

V is TRBV5-1 and J is TRBJ1-2, with a weak D call TRBD1 (6 bases). Trimming cost V 4 bases and J 5 bases, with 15 bases left between them. This CDR3 spans 14 amino acids. Germline-derived CDR1 and CDR2 are SGHRS and YFSETQ. This CDR3 reads CASSPVSTGYGYTF. As DNA, the CDR3 is TGCGCCAGCAGCCCCGTCTCTACAGGGTATGGCTACACCTTC.

This clone was seen only a few times. This rearrangement joins TRBV6-5 to TRBJ2-7; D might be TRBD1 (6 bases). Trimming removed 2 bases at V and 0 bases at J, with 11 bases between. Germline V gene sequence: CDR1 MNHEY, CDR2 SVGAGI. The CDR3 runs to 15 residues. DNA of the CDR3: TGTGCCAGCAGTTACGGACAGCCTCTCTCCTACGAGCAGTACTTC. Protein product: CASSYGQPLSYEQYF.

V gene TRBV7-2 combines with J gene TRBJ2-1; TRBD1 aligns across 8 bases. Germline CDR1 reads SGHTA; CDR2 reads FQGNSA. The CDR3 covers 16 residues. The V segment lost 5 bases and the J segment 6 bases; nucleotides outside the gene matches: 12. DNA of the CDR3: TGTGCCAGCAGCGTCTCCCGACAGGGGTTCCCCAATGAGCAGTTCTTC. Its protein product is CASSVSRQGFPNEQFF.

This chain joins TRBV13 and TRBJ2-5; 8 bases line up with TRBD2. The CDR3 sequence is 16 residues long. Losses at the gene ends were 0 bases for V and 5 bases for J; bases not matched to a gene: 8. Germline CDR1 PRHDT, CDR2 FYEKMQ (reference sequence). CDR3 nucleotides: TGTGCCAGCAGCTTAGGGCTAGCGGGTAGCAGGGAGACCCAGTACTTC. This translates into CASSLGLAGSRETQYF.

This clone was seen a single time. The rearrangement joins TRBV29-1 to TRBJ1-1, with TRBD1 matching over 10 bases. Germline-derived CDR1 and CDR2 are SQVTM and ANQGSEA. The CDR3 totals 14 residues. V shed 6 bases, J shed 4 bases, and the junction held 8 bases outside the gene matches. The CDR3 region has the DNA TGCAGCGTGGGAGGGACAGGGGTCGTCACTGAAGCTTTCTTT. Translation gives CSVGGTGVVTEAFF.

The rearrangement links TRBV6-1 to TRBJ1-4; D gene uncertain. The V gene's germline CDR1 is MNHNS and CDR2 SASEGT. Trimming removed 6 bases at V and 7 bases at J, with 18 bases between. CDR3 length: 15 amino acids. Written as DNA, the CDR3 is TGTGCCAGCAGACCCGGTGGAGGGCTTCGTGAAAAACTGTTTTTT. Translated: CASRPGGGLREKLFF.

The chain combines TRBV19 with TRBJ2-7; a possible D gene is TRBD1 (6 bases). The V gene's germline CDR1 is LNHDA and CDR2 SQIVND (reference sequence). V was trimmed by 5 bases and J by 3 bases, leaving 17 bases between them. The CDR3 has 15 amino acids. The CDR3 region is CASSYSRDKFYEQYF. CDR3 bases: TGTGCCAGTAGTTACTCCCGGGACAAGTTCTACGAGCAGTACTTC.

This clone showed up just a few times. The chain employs TRBV6-5 and TRBJ1-1; D gene uncertain. This CDR3 contains 16 residues. Germline loops: CDR1 MNHEY, CDR2 SVGAGI. The V end lost 2 bases, the J end lost 8 bases, and 21 bases lay between the germline ends. In DNA, the CDR3 is TGTGCCAGCAGTTACAGTAGTATCGGAGAGGGTCAAGAAGCTTTCTTT. Translating it yields CASSYSSIGEGQEAFF.

There are a few counts of this clone. The chain has TRBV5-1 and TRBJ1-4; 10 bases are shared with TRBD1. The CDR3 runs to 15 residues. CDR1 and CDR2 from the germline V gene are SGHRS and YFSETQ. V lost 4 bases to trimming and J lost 6 bases; unmatched junction nucleotides: 6. The chain's CDR3 is CASSPRQGAHEKLFF. The CDR3 bases are TGCGCCAGCAGCCCCAGACAGGGGGCTCATGAAAAACTGTTTTTT.